The 15 T cell receptor beta chains below all came from one sample that was sequenced in a study of T cells in Graves' hyperthyroidism and ophthalmopathy. The CDR3 regions of TCR beta were amplified from RNA transcripts. The primer set for the first-round RT-PCR of the TCR CDR3 was HTBI. One entry per CDR3 protein, called by TCRdb with MiXCR from the multiplex PCR reads. The table includes about 380,000 distinct CDR3 sequences, under 20% detected once. Sequencing was done on a sample of blood. The receptors shown here come from a man in his late teens or twenties with Graves' ophthalmopathy.

Only a few counts were recorded for this clonotype. The chain carries TRBV20-1 and TRBJ2-3, with D tentatively TRBD2 (6 bases). This CDR3 is built from 14 residues. V was cut by 8 bases and J by 0 bases, with 15 bases left in between. Germline values: CDR1 DFQATT, CDR2 SNEGSKA (reference sequence). Here the CDR3 reads CSILRGISTDTQYF. CDR3 nucleotide sequence: TGCAGTATCCTCCGGGGGATCAGCACAGATACGCAGTATTTT.

This clonotype was seen only a few times. The rearrangement joins TRBV2 to TRBJ2-5; no firm D call. This CDR3 contains 11 residues. Germline CDR1 and CDR2: SNHLY and FYNNEI. The V end was cut by 6 bases, the J end by 8 bases, with 10 bases between. CDR3 coding DNA: TGTGCCAGCAGCCCCCTTCACACCCAGTACTTC. Residues: CASSPLHTQYF.

This clonotype was seen more than once but under ten times. The J gene is TRBJ2-3, the V gene TRBV5-1; D gene uncertain. The V end lost 4 bases, the J end lost 0 bases, and 12 bases lay between the germline ends. Germline-derived CDR1 and CDR2 are SGHRS and YFSETQ. The CDR3 extends over 15 amino acids. In nucleotides, the CDR3 is TGCGCCAGCAGCCTGCAGGCAGCTAGCACAGATACGCAGTATTTT. Its protein is CASSLQAASTDTQYF.

This clonotype occurred a few times. The chain is built from TRBV19 and TRBJ2-3; the match to TRBD1 covers 8 bases. The CDR3 loop spans 16 amino acids. In germline, CDR1 is LNHDA, CDR2 SQIVND (reference sequence). Germline trimming cut 5 bases from V and 0 bases from J; bases unmatched to any gene: 7. The CDR3 DNA follows: TGTGCCAGTAGTGACCCAGGGGGCGTGAGCACAGATACGCAGTATTTT. This codes for CASSDPGGVSTDTQYF.

CDR3 in amino acids: CASSPSLGSYNEQFF. The CDR3 DNA follows: TGCGCCAGCAGCCCCTCCCTCGGTTCCTACAATGAGCAGTTCTTC. V usage is TRBV4-1 and J usage is TRBJ2-1; D gene ambiguous. This CDR3 is 15 amino acids long. Germline CDR1 is MGHRA and CDR2 is YSYEKL. The V end was cut by 4 bases, the J end by 1 base, with 11 bases between.

This clonotype was seen many times. V usage is TRBV12-3 or TRBV12-4 and J usage is TRBJ2-7; the match to TRBD1 covers 7 bases. This CDR3 region has 12 residues. The trim removed 6 bases at V and 4 bases at J, leaving 3 bases unmatched. CDR3 protein: CASRAGGYEQYF. The CDR3 DNA follows: TGTGCCAGCAGAGCAGGGGGATACGAGCAGTACTTC.

V and J are TRBV19 and TRBJ1-3; perhaps TRBD1 as D (6 bases). The V gene lost 3 bases and the J gene lost 3 bases, with 9 bases spanning the gap. Germline values: CDR1 LNHDA, CDR2 SQIVND (reference sequence). The CDR3 extends over 14 amino acids. CDR3 residues: CASSMDSDGNTIYF. CDR3 nucleotide sequence: TGTGCCAGTAGTATGGACAGCGATGGAAACACCATATATTTT.

This clonotype was picked up many times. The chain combines TRBV28 with TRBJ1-4; weak D call: TRBD1 (5 bases). The CDR3 is 15 residues long. Germline CDR1 is MDHEN and CDR2 is SYDVKM. The V gene lost 6 bases and the J gene lost 7 bases, with 18 bases spanning the gap. The CDR3 loop is CASSPTQGRREKLFF. For the CDR3, the DNA is TGTGCCAGCAGCCCCACGCAGGGTAGGCGTGAAAAACTGTTTTTT.

This clonotype was counted only a few times. The CDR3 sequence is CASSPIGFTANEKLFF. The CDR3 DNA follows: TGTGCCAGCAGCCCCATAGGGTTTACGGCTAATGAAAAACTGTTTTTT. The genes are TRBV7-2 and TRBJ1-4; D ambiguous. The CDR3 spans 16 residues. The V gene lost 5 bases and the J gene lost 3 bases, with 16 bases spanning the gap. Germline loops: CDR1 SGHTA, CDR2 FQGNSA.

This chain uses TRBV9 with TRBJ2-1; TRBD1 matches at 8 bases. Germline V gene lookup returns CDR1 SGDLS and CDR2 YYNGEE. Germline trimming cut 4 bases from V and 5 bases from J; bases unmatched to any gene: 11. The CDR3 has 16 residues. The chain's CDR3 is CASSPHVGTGNNEQFF. CDR3 DNA: TGTGCCAGCAGCCCCCATGTGGGGACAGGTAACAATGAGCAGTTCTTC. Complete variable domain (other parts from reference TRBV9 and TRBJ2-1): DSGVTQTPKHLITATGQRVTLRCSPRSGDLSVYWYQQSLDQGLQFLIQYYNGEERAKGNILERFSAQQFPDLHSELNLSSLELGDSALYFCASSPHVGTGNNEQFFGPGTRLTVL.

This CDR3 reads CASSQDRRSSYNEQFF. The CDR3 region has the DNA TGCGCCAGCAGCCAAGATCGGCGGAGCTCCTACAATGAGCAGTTCTTC. V gene TRBV4-1 combines with J gene TRBJ2-1; D is unresolved. In germline, CDR1 is MGHRA, CDR2 YSYEKL. The CDR3 runs 16 residues. V dropped 0 bases and J dropped 0 bases, with 9 bases sitting between them.

V and J are TRBV28 and TRBJ2-1, with 10 bases fitting TRBD2. This CDR3 spans 17 amino acids. Germline V gene data show CDR1 as MDHEN and CDR2 as SYDVKM. The trim removed 3 bases at V and 10 bases at J, leaving 15 bases unmatched. The CDR3 spells CASSFRASGSLQWEQFF. The CDR3 bases are TGTGCCAGCAGTTTCCGAGCTAGCGGGAGCCTACAATGGGAGCAGTTCTTC.

Here the CDR3 reads CASIASGGGPLTETQYF. The CDR3 nucleotides are TGTGCCAGCATTGCCAGCGGGGGGGGCCCTCTTACAGAGACCCAGTACTTC. The chain recombines TRBV2 with TRBJ2-5, with 10 bases aligning to TRBD2. Germline assignment: CDR1 SNHLY and CDR2 FYNNEI. CDR3 size: 17 residues. V trimming: 7 bases; J trimming: 4 bases; junction bases outside the gene matches: 15. Full variable domain (remainder filled in from reference TRBV2 and TRBJ2-5): EPEVTQTPSHQVTQMGQEVILRCVPISNHLYFYWYRQILGQKVEFLVSFYNNEISEKSEIFDDQFSVERPDGSNFTLKIRSTKLEDSAMYFCASIASGGGPLTETQYFGPGTRLLVL.

The sample holds many counts of this clonotype. The rearrangement joins TRBV12-3 or TRBV12-4 to TRBJ1-1; D is ambiguous. The CDR3 contains 13 residues. With 2 bases removed from V and 5 bases from J, the gap between germline ends came to 9 bases. The CDR3: CASSLTSRTEAFF. CDR3 in DNA: TGTGCCAGCAGTTTAACTAGTAGGACTGAAGCTTTCTTT.

This clonotype was observed a handful of times. This chain's CDR3 is CASQGGAGWDTEAFF. In nucleotides, the CDR3 is TGTGCCAGCCAAGGGGGCGCTGGGTGGGACACTGAAGCTTTCTTT. The chain employs TRBV9 and TRBJ1-1; 7 bases line up with TRBD1. The CDR3 runs 15 residues. Germline-derived CDR1 and CDR2 are SGDLS and YYNGEE. The junction had 12 bases not matched to a gene; V was cut back by 7 bases and J by 3 bases.